The clone carrying this TCR beta chain was observed a few times. No antigen is known for it. With a J-beta primer mix and a sample-barcoded 5' primer, a second PCR ran roughly 6 to 11 cycles. In TCRdb, the 5' RACE reads were re-called with MiXCR into one record per CDR3 protein. Of 850,000 or so distinct CDR3 sequences listed, 25% to 30% are singletons. Germline V gene data show CDR1 as GTSNPN and CDR2 as SVGIG (reference sequence). Trimming cost V 1 base and J 6 bases, with 12 bases left between them. The CDR3 consists of 14 residues. The data belong to a study of blood T cells in healthy people across ages. General study results and limits: Aged donors had fewer naive CD4+ cells and lower diversity than long-lived donors. Age showed a roughly linear inverse relationship with TCR beta diversity per million T cells.

The chain employs TRBV30 and TRBJ1-4; TRBD1 is a possible D gene (6 bases). The sequencing sample was made of blood. This receptor was taken from a woman at least 80 years old in good health. In DNA form, the CDR3 reads TGTGCCTGGAGTGAGAGCAGGGGATATGAAAAACTGTTTTTT. Encoded protein: CAWSESRGYEKLFF.